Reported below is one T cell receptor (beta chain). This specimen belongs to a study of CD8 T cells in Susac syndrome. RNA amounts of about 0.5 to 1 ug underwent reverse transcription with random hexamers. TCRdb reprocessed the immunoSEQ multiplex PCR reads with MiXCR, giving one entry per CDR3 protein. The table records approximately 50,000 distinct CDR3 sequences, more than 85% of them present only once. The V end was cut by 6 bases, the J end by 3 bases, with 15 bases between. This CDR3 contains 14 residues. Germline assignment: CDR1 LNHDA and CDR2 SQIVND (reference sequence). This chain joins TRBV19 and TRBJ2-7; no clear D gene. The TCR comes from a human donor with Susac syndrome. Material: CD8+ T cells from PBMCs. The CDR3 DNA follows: TGTGCCAGTAGCACGGTTCCTGGGATCTACGAGCAGTACTTC. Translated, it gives CASSTVPGIYEQYF.